This T cell receptor (beta chain) was retrieved from a study of shared clonotypes between healthy human individuals. Note on this clone: Its cognate antigen is unknown.

Overall study results and limits: Among the subsets, naive ones generally showed larger estimated richness than memory ones.

The test was conducted at deep level. Method: immunoSEQ multiplex PCR; TCRdb's copy keeps in-frame clones and lacks some. The sample has 2,500,000 or so clones; around 90% are singletons. Germline CDR1 and CDR2: GTSNPN and SVGIG (reference sequence). The CDR3 is 12 residues long. V lost 2 bases to trimming and J lost 6 bases, with 9 bases between them. The gene calls are TRBV30 and TRBJ2-3; unclear D gene. This TCR was recovered from a young man in good health. The sequenced sample consisted of naive CD4+ T cells sorted from blood. Described subset: CD45RA+ positively selected. The CDR3 reads CAWSTLGDTQYF. In DNA form, the CDR3 reads TGTGCCTGGAGTACGCTTGGTGATACGCAGTATTTT.